The rows below give T cell receptor beta chains drawn from one sample of a study of T cell repertoires in cytomegalovirus infection. TCRdb independently ran MiXCR on the reads; one entry per CDR3 protein. The sample includes just under 550,000 distinct CDR3 sequences, 26% of them seen just once. Sequencing was carried out using PBMCs. All receptors come from a human donor in good health (CMV status not recorded). Some clones in this sample may be carry-over from other donors' samples. Each CDR3 is given with its conserved first and last residue. Each record gives: clone size, V gene, D gene, J gene, CDR3 DNA, CDR3 protein. A D gene is named only where the DNA matches it firmly. Part of the rows lack a size; the others show once, few, many or a class for expanded clones.

few,TRBV19,.,TRBJ1-2,TGTGCCAGTAGTATAGATGGACGGTCAGGGGAAAGTGGGGGCTACACCTTC,CASSIDGRSGESGGYTF
many,TRBV7-2,.,TRBJ2-6,TGTGCCAGCAGGGGTGGGCCTGGGGCCAACGTCCTGACTTTC,CASRGGPGANVLTF
.,TRBV27,TRBD1,TRBJ1-1,TGTGCCAGCAGTATGACAGGGCCGGATTCAAAAGCTTTCTTT,CASSMTGPDSKAFF
.,TRBV20-1,.,TRBJ2-2,TGCAGTGCTAGACCCCCCGTCAACACCGGGGAGCTGTTTTTT,CSARPPVNTGELFF
.,TRBV12-3/TRBV12-4,TRBD1,TRBJ2-2,TGTGCCAGCAGTCGTAGGGACAGTTACGTCGGGGAGCTGTTTTTT,CASSRRDSYVGELFF
few,TRBV2,.,TRBJ2-7,TGTGCCCATCGCGGAGGGGGCCCAACCTACGAGCAGTACTTC,CAHRGGGPTYEQYF
few,TRBV7-9,TRBD1,TRBJ1-2,TGTGCCAGCAGCCGGGACAGGAGCTATGGCTACACCTTC,CASSRDRSYGYTF
.,TRBV25-1,.,TRBJ1-1,TGTGCCAGCAGTGAATATATTTTGGCAGGGTCCCGACTTGGTGAAGCTTTCTTT,CASSEYILAGSRLGEAFF
.,TRBV7-2,.,TRBJ1-3,TGTGCCAGCAGCCCGCAGGTGGGAGGAGGCGGAAACACCATATATTTT,CASSPQVGGGGNTIYF
few,TRBV7-2,.,TRBJ2-5,TGTGCCAGCAGCATAAGAGGGTCGGTCGAGCCGCCGGGGACCCAGTACTTC,CASSIRGSVEPPGTQYF
.,TRBV7-8,TRBD2,TRBJ2-7,TGTGCCAGCAGCTTAGGAGATGAACTAGCGGGAGGGAAGCAGTACTTC,CASSLGDELAGGKQYF
.,TRBV12-3/TRBV12-4,TRBD2,TRBJ2-7,TGTGCCAGCAGCCATGCCGGGACTAGCGGCTACGAGCAGTACTTC,CASSHAGTSGYEQYF
few,TRBV7-2,.,TRBJ2-1,TGTGCCAGCAGCCTAACACCCCTTGATGAGCAGTTCTTC,CASSLTPLDEQFF
.,TRBV24-1,.,TRBJ1-2,TGTGCCACCAGTGATTCCCGACAGCAGTACTATGGCTACACCTTC,CATSDSRQQYYGYTF
few,TRBV15,.,TRBJ1-3,TGTGCCACCAGCAGAGAGGGCAGCTCCTCTGGAAACACCATATATTTT,CATSREGSSSGNTIYF
few,TRBV12-3/TRBV12-4,TRBD2,TRBJ2-2,TGTGCCAGCAGTACGTTAGCGGGAGACACCGGGGAGCTGTTTTTT,CASSTLAGDTGELFF
.,TRBV28,.,TRBJ1-6,TGTGCCAGCAGACCGCCGGGACGGCCGAATTCACCCCTCCACTTT,CASRPPGRPNSPLHF